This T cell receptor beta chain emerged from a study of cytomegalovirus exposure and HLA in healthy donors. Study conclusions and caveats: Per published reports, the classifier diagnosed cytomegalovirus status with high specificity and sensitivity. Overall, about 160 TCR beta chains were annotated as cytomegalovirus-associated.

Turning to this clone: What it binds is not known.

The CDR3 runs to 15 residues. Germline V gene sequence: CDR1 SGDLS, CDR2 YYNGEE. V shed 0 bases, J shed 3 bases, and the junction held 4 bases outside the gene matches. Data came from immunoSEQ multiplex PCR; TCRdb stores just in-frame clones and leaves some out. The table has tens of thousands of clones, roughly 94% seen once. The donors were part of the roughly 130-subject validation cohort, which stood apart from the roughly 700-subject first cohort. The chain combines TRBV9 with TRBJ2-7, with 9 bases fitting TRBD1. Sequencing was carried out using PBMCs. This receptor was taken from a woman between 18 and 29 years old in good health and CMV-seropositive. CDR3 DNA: TGTGCCAGCAGCGTAGCGGGACAGGGAAACTACGAGCAGTACTTC. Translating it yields CASSVAGQGNYEQYF.